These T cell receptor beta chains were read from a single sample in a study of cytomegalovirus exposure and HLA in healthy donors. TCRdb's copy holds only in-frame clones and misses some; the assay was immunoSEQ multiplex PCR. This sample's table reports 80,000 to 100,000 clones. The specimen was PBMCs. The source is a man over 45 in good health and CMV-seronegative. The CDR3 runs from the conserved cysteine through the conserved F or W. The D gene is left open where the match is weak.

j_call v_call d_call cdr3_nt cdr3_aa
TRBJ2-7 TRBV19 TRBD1 TGTGCCAGTAGTGAGACAGCGGACAGGGACTACGAGCAGTACTTC CASSETADRDYEQYF
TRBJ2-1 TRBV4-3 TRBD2 TGCGCCAGCAGTCAATACAGCGGGGGGGCCGGTACGAACAATGAGCAGTTCTTC CASSQYSGGAGTNNEQFF
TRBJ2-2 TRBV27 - TGTGCCAGCAGCCGGGGGTTCACCGGGGAGCTGTTTTTT CASSRGFTGELFF
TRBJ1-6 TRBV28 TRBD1 TGTGCCAGCAGTTCAGGGGGTATAGGTTCACCCCTCCACTTT CASSSGGIGSPLHF
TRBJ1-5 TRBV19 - TGTGCCAGTAGTACTTCAGGTTTCAATCAGCCCCAGCATTTT CASSTSGFNQPQHF
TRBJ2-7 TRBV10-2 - TGCGCCAGCAGGGATACAGCCCGAAGCTCCTACGAGCAGTACTTC CASRDTARSSYEQYF
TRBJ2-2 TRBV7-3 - TGTGCCAGCAGCGCCGGGGAACTGAACACCGGGGAGCTGTTTTTT CASSAGELNTGELFF
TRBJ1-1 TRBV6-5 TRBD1 TGTGCCAGCCGTCGTACAGGGACAGACACTGAAGCTTTCTTT CASRRTGTDTEAFF
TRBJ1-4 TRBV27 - TGTGCCAGCAGTTTAGCCAGAGGCGAAAAACTGTTTTTT CASSLARGEKLFF
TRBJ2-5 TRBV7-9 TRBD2 TGTGCCAGCAGCTTAGGACCCGCGCTTGGGAGGGCTGAGACCCAGTACTTC CASSLGPALGRAETQYF
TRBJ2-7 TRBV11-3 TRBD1 TGTGCCAGCAGCTTCCACGGGACAGCCTACGAGCAGTACTTC CASSFHGTAYEQYF
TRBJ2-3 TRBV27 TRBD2 TGTGCCAGCAGTCCACCGGGACTAGCGGGGGTTTCAGATACGCAGTATTTT CASSPPGLAGVSDTQYF
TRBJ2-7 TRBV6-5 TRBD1 TGTGCCAGCAGTTACTCTGGGACAGGCTACGAGCAGTACTTC CASSYSGTGYEQYF
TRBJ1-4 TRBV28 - TGTGCCAGCAGTTTGGGGGCCGTTAATGAAAAACTGTTTTTT CASSLGAVNEKLFF
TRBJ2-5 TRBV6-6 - TGTGCCAGCAGTTATGTGGCAGAGACCCAGTACTTC CASSYVAETQYF
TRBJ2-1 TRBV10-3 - TGTGCCATCAGTGAGTCTCTATTAGGACTCAAGAATGAGCAGTTCTTC CAISESLLGLKNEQFF
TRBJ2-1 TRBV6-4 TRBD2 TGTGCCAGCAGTGGGACTAGCGGGTCCTACAATGAGCAGTTCTTC CASSGTSGSYNEQFF
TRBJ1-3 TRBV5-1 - TGCGCCAGCAGCTTGGGTATCTCTGGAAACACCATATATTTT CASSLGISGNTIYF
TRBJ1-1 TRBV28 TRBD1 TGTGCCAGCAGTTTAGTGGCAGGGGGCAACACTGAAGCTTTCTTT CASSLVAGGNTEAFF
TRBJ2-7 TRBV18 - TGTGCCAGCTCACCATCGACTCAAACCTACGAGCAGTACTTC CASSPSTQTYEQYF
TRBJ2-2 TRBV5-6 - TGTGCCAGCAGGACGGCTAAAGGGAGGCGCACCGGGGAGCTGTTTTTT CASRTAKGRRTGELFF
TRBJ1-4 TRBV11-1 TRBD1 TGTGCCAGCAGCGGACAGGGGGAACTGTTTTTT CASSGQGELFF
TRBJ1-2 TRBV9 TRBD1 TGTGCCAGCAGCGAGGGACAGCCAAATGGCTACACCTTC CASSEGQPNGYTF
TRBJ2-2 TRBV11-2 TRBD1 TGTGCCAGCAGCTCGAGGAGGGACAGGGGGAACACCGGGGAGCTGTTTTTT CASSSRRDRGNTGELFF
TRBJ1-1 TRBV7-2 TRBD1 TGTGCCAGCAGCTTTCAGACAGGGGGCATCACTGAAGCTTTCTTT CASSFQTGGITEAFF
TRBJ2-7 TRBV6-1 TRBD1 TGTGCCAGCAGATCGGGACAGGGGCCCTACGAGCAGTACTTC CASRSGQGPYEQYF
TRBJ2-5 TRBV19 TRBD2 TGTGCCAGTAGTCCTCTAGCGGTGGGAGAGACCCAGTACTTC CASSPLAVGETQYF
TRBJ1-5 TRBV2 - TGTGCCAGCAGTGAAGTAACAGGCGGTCAGCCCCAGCATTTT CASSEVTGGQPQHF
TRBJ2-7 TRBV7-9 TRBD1 TGTGCCAGCAGCCATACAGGGGCCCCGCCCTACGAGCAGTACTTC CASSHTGAPPYEQYF
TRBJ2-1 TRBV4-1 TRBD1 TGCGCCAGCAGCCAAGTGGGAGGTCGGGACAGGGGGCGGGGAGGGAACAATGAGCAGTTCTTC CASSQVGGRDRGRGGNNEQFF
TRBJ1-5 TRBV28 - TGTGCCAGCAGTCGGGGTTCCCAGCATTTT CASSRGSQHF
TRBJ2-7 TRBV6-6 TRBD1 TGTGCCAGCAGTTACTCCGGGACAGGGCCCTCCTACGAGCAGTACTTC CASSYSGTGPSYEQYF
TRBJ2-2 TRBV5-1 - TGCGCCAGCAGCTTCTCAGGGGAAGGGGAGCTGTTTTTT CASSFSGEGELFF
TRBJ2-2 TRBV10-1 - TGCGCCAGCAGTGAACTAGTTACCGGGGAGCTGTTTTTT CASSELVTGELFF
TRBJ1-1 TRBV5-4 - TGTGCCAGCAGCTTGGGCCGGTTGGGGGGGAACACTGAAGCTTTCTTT CASSLGRLGGNTEAFF
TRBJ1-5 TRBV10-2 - TGCGCCAGCAGTGAGCGACAGAGTAATCAGCCCCAGCATTTT CASSERQSNQPQHF
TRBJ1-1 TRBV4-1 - TGCGCCAGCAGCCGAGGGCAGGGACTACCGAACACTGAAGCTTTCTTT CASSRGQGLPNTEAFF